This TCR beta chain came from a study of T cells in Graves' hyperthyroidism and ophthalmopathy (dated by TCRdb to the late 2010s). With regard to the full study: Peripheral blood was collected at initial diagnosis, before any treatment. TCR V-J signatures able to tell the groups apart were searched for in a discovery cohort of 95 to 100 patients, of whom around 43 had Graves' ophthalmopathy and more than 55 had stable Graves' hyperthyroidism. In addition, the study compared T-cell repertoires in thyroid tissue and in blood from over 5 Graves' hyperthyroidism patients. For training and testing, the 100 or so patients in the discovery cohort were randomly divided in a 7:3 ratio. After blood sampling, hyperthyroidism patients were treated with methimazole at a starting dose of 30 mg daily, and ophthalmopathy patients were treated with high-dose intravenous methylprednisolone. The paper reports TCR Vbeta CDR3 sequencing of roughly 140 peripheral blood samples: some 41 ophthalmopathy, about 75 hyperthyroidism and approximately 17 progressor patients. Prospective prediction of ophthalmopathy was tested in an independent validation cohort consisting of 18 to 20 hyperthyroidism patients and approximately 16 patients who later progressed to ophthalmopathy.

Ophthalmopathy patients had moderately to severely active disease, Clinical Activity Score of at least 3, NOSPECS grade of at least 4, and duration under 3 months. Exclusion was applied to patients with uncontrolled infections, other autoimmune diseases, pregnancy or lactation. Diagnoses were established on the basis of clinical symptoms, serum thyroxine and TRAb, thyroid ultrasound, and orbital computed tomography. Ficoll-Paque density gradient centrifugation was used to isolate PBMCs from around 9.1 ml of fresh peripheral blood. Total RNA was extracted with Trizol reagent, and quality was checked on an Agilent 2100 Bioanalyzer. On the study overall, not on this receptor specifically: During validation, the model predicted progression to ophthalmopathy a median of about 6.3 months ahead of onset, with just under 71% sensitivity and less than 85% specificity. Sample size was not statistically predetermined, and blinding of investigators to group allocation was not performed. Most expanded thyroid clonotypes (frequency above 0.001) were also detected in blood, a finding suggesting that blood repertoires may reflect thyroid immune responses. A model built on a 13 V-J signature distinguished ophthalmopathy from stable hyperthyroidism, reaching about 88% sensitivity and approximately 83% specificity in cross-validation and 80%/75% in testing.

Turning to this clonotype: Its recognized antigen is unknown. Base-call qualities are not available, and no considerably larger clone is one nucleotide away.

The TCR beta CDR3 regions were amplified from RNA transcripts. A first-round RT-PCR of the TCR CDR3 used the HTBI primer set with the Qiagen OneStep RT-PCR kit. The libraries were constructed in a second round of multiplex PCR and then size-selected and purified. Libraries were sequenced paired-end with 100 bp reads on an Illumina HiSeq2000. For the original study's pipeline: SOAPnuke was used to process the raw data, throwing out any read that contained adapters or uncalled bases, had a mean Phred below 15, or lacked an exact constant-primer or identifier match. COPE v1.2.5 was used to merge the high-quality paired reads, and each unique nucleotide sequence was defined as a clonotype. MiTCR v1.1 was used to align clonotypes to the IMGT TRBV, TRBD and TRBJ reference segments. The analysis included only V-J combinations with a frequency above 0.0001, which together covered 99% to 99.2% of the repertoires. The TCS score was defined as the ratio of F50 (clonal expansion) to E x V (chaos), calculated using BLOSUM62-based TCRdist between CDR3 peptides within each V-J. Welch's t-statistics and random forest reduced roughly 500 V-J features to about 12, which were used in a naive Bayes classifier (R e1071). TCRdb applied fastp at Q25 and MiXCR to the public reads, then kept only in-frame beta chains. Here each entry gathers all rows of one CDR3 protein and keeps the most common genes and DNA. TCRdb, rather than the study authors, made the V and J calls. This sample gives roughly 400,000 distinct CDR3 sequences in total; around an eighth of them show up just once. Around 28% of the sample is in the top ten clones.

CDR1 WNHNN and CDR2 SYGVQD were looked up in the germline V gene (reference sequence). V was cut back by 1 base and J by 7 bases, leaving a gap of 10 bases between them. The CDR3 spans 13 residues, from the cysteine through the phenylalanine. The only DNA kept is the CDR3, 39 bases in frame from the first base. This TCR was recovered from a middle-aged man with Graves' ophthalmopathy. In this chain, TRBV10-1 is recombined with TRBJ2-5, with TRBD1 as a weak D call on 5 bases. The sample taken for sequencing was blood. The CDR3 region reads CASSELGLGTQYF. The nucleotide sequence is given as TGCGCCAGCAGTGAGTTGGGGCTAGGGACCCAGTACTTC.